The 18 T cell receptor beta chains below come from one sample, sequenced in a study of cytomegalovirus exposure and HLA in healthy donors. This PCR relied on a set of 60 Vbeta primers and 13 Jbeta primers. The data were produced by immunoSEQ multiplex PCR, yet TCRdb's version contains in-frame clones alone and is incomplete. The data show 140,000 to 150,000 clones, around 75% seen once. Sequencing was done on a sample of PBMCs. These receptors were collected from a man under 40 in good health and CMV-seronegative.

V usage is TRBV27 and J usage is TRBJ1-4; weak D call: TRBD1 (5 bases). Trimming stripped 7 bases from V and 8 bases from J, with 14 bases between. Germline-derived CDR1 and CDR2 are MNHEY and SMNVEV (reference sequence). The CDR3 has 13 amino acids. CDR3 sequence: CASTAGPLEKLFF. CDR3 sequence (DNA): TGTGCCAGCACGGCAGGGCCCCTGGAAAAACTGTTTTTT.

This chain joins TRBV15 and TRBJ2-7, with D possibly matching TRBD1 (5 bases). This CDR3 has 16 amino acids. The germline V gene encodes CDR1 LNHNV and CDR2 YYDKDF (reference sequence). Trimming left V 0 bases short and J 3 bases short, with 15 bases between. This chain's CDR3 is CATSRDGQGSHYEQYF. In nucleotides, the CDR3 is TGTGCCACCAGCAGAGATGGCCAGGGATCCCACTACGAGCAGTACTTC.

The chain recombines TRBV6-1 with TRBJ2-2; 8 bases line up with TRBD1. Germline CDR1 reads MNHNS; CDR2 reads SASEGT. The V segment lost 5 bases and the J segment 3 bases; nucleotides outside the gene matches: 2. This CDR3 is built from 14 residues. The CDR3 protein is CASSQGADTGELFF. The CDR3 region has the DNA TGTGCCAGCAGTCAGGGGGCGGACACCGGGGAGCTGTTTTTT.

The chain combines TRBV6-1 with TRBJ1-1; D unresolved. Germline CDR1 is MNHNS and CDR2 is SASEGT. The CDR3 contains 14 residues. With 1 base removed from V and 5 bases from J, the gap between germline ends came to 11 bases. The CDR3 nucleotides are TGTGCCAGCAGTGAAGAATGGCCCGGGACTGAAGCTTTCTTT. Translation gives CASSEEWPGTEAFF.

This clone has just a few counts. The chain uses TRBV7-8 and TRBJ2-7; 7 bases align to TRBD2. V was pared by 2 bases and J by 5 bases, with 9 bases of the junction left unmatched. CDR1 SGHVS and CDR2 FQNEAQ come from the germline V gene. The CDR3 has 15 amino acids. The CDR3 nucleotides read TGTGCCAGCAGCTTAAGTCTAGCGGCCAATGACGAGCAGTACTTC. Translating it yields CASSLSLAANDEQYF. Looking up the rest from reference TRBV7-8 and TRBJ2-7 gives the full variable domain: GAGVSQSPRYKVAKRGQDVALRCDPISGHVSLFWYQQALGQGPEFLTYFQNEAQLDKSGLPSDRFFAERPEGSVSTLKIQRTQQEDSAVYLCASSLSLAANDEQYFGPGTRLTVT.

This clone was observed a few times. V usage is TRBV9 and J usage is TRBJ1-1, with TRBD1 identical over 8 bases. This CDR3 spans 14 amino acids. Losses at the gene ends were 6 bases for V and 9 bases for J; bases not matched to a gene: 13. Germline V gene sequence: CDR1 SGDLS, CDR2 YYNGEE. This CDR3 is CASTPTDRAIKAFF. CDR3 DNA: TGTGCCAGCACCCCCACGGACAGGGCCATTAAAGCTTTCTTT.

The rearrangement joins TRBV16 to TRBJ2-7, with D hard to call. Germline CDR1 KGHSY, CDR2 FQNENV. This CDR3 comprises 13 residues. V was clipped by 1 base and J by 6 bases, with 10 bases between them. The DNA of the CDR3 is TGTGCCAGCAGCCAATTTCTACAGCTCGAGCAGTACTTC. It codes for CASSQFLQLEQYF.

In regard to this clone: At one end, the junction sequence differs from germline, possibly due to a read error. The chain couples TRBV5-1 to TRBJ1-6; TRBD1 aligns across 7 bases. This CDR3 is built from 14 residues. Germline values: CDR1 SGHRS, CDR2 YFSETQ. In nucleotides, the CDR3 is TGCGCCAGCAACTTGGGACAGAGCAGATCACCCCTCCACTTT. Its translation is CASNLGQSRSPLHF. Using reference TRBV5-1 and TRBJ1-6 for the parts outside the CDR3, the full variable domain is KAGVTQTPRYLIKTRGQQVTLSCSPISGHRSVSWYQQTPGQGLQFLFEYFSETQRNKGNFPGRFSGRQFSNSRSEMNVSTLELGDSALYLCASNLGQSRSPLHFGNGTRLTVT.

The chain joins TRBV27 to TRBJ2-3, with a tentative D call TRBD2 (6 bases). CDR3 length: 15 amino acids. The V end was cut by 3 bases, the J end by 2 bases, with 12 bases between. Germline CDR1 MNHEY, CDR2 SMNVEV (reference sequence). CDR3 in DNA: TGTGCCAGCAGTTTTAAGGGACTCACCACAGATACGCAGTATTTT. Encoded protein: CASSFKGLTTDTQYF.

Comment on this clone: The junction shows a germline mismatch at one end, possibly a read error. This sample also contains other DNA sequences that code for the same CDR3. This chain connects TRBV30 to TRBJ1-3; no clear D. This CDR3 has 17 amino acids. Germline CDR1 GTSNPN, CDR2 SVGIG (reference sequence). CDR3 bases: TGCGCCTGGAGTGGTACAGTGAATAGGTTCTGGGGAAACACCATATATTTT. Translated, it gives CAWSGTVNRFWGNTIYF.

The chain combines TRBV11-2 with TRBJ2-1; D is uncertain. The CDR3 is made up of 13 amino acids. Germline V gives CDR1 SGHAT, CDR2 FQNNGV. Between the trimmed V and J ends, which lost 2 bases and 5 bases, there was a span of 7 bases. DNA for the CDR3: TGTGCCAGCAGCTTATTTTCGGACAATGAGCAGTTCTTC. Translation gives CASSLFSDNEQFF.

The sample holds one count of this clone. The chain is built from TRBV6-6 and TRBJ2-7; 7 bases are a match to TRBD1. The V and J ends lost 2 bases and 6 bases, in that order; junction bases with no gene match: 7. Germline V gene data show CDR1 as MNHNY and CDR2 as SVGAGI (reference sequence). There are 14 residues in the CDR3. The CDR3 region is CASSYKGAYFEQYF. The CDR3 region has the DNA TGTGCCAGCAGTTACAAGGGGGCTTATTTCGAGCAGTACTTC.

V usage is TRBV29-1 and J usage is TRBJ1-2; the D is unclear. The CDR3 sequence is 12 residues long. CDR1 is SQVTM and CDR2 is ANQGSEA in the germline V gene. Trimming pared 1 base from V and 7 bases from J, leaving 10 bases between. The DNA of the CDR3 is TGCAGCGTTGAAGGAGGGCCCCCTGGCTACACCTTC. Encoded protein: CSVEGGPPGYTF.

V and J are TRBV5-1 and TRBJ1-2; D is ambiguous. The CDR3 consists of 13 residues. Per the germline V gene, CDR1 is SGHRS and CDR2 is YFSETQ. V was trimmed by 5 bases and J by 4 bases, leaving 12 bases between them. The CDR3 nucleotides read TGCGCCAGCAGTCTCACAGATCGCTATGGCTACACCTTC. Amino acids: CASSLTDRYGYTF.

The chain links TRBV5-1 to TRBJ2-5; no definite D call. CDR3 length: 12 amino acids. Germline CDR1 SGHRS, CDR2 YFSETQ. Trimming took off 4 bases at V and 0 bases at J, with 4 bases between the two ends. The CDR3 here is CASSQDQETQYF. The CDR3 nucleotides are TGCGCCAGCAGCCAGGACCAAGAGACCCAGTACTTC.

This chain connects TRBV5-1 to TRBJ2-5; possibly TRBD1 for D (6 bases). CDR1 and CDR2 (germline): SGHRS, YFSETQ. With 4 bases removed from V and 5 bases from J, the gap between germline ends came to 15 bases. The CDR3 totals 14 residues. The CDR3 DNA is TGCGCCAGCAGCCCTGGACAGTTGGGGGAGACCCAGTACTTC. It is translated as CASSPGQLGETQYF.

The chain carries TRBV9 and TRBJ2-1, with 7 nucleotides matching TRBD2. The CDR3 loop spans 14 amino acids. V shed 5 bases, J shed 1 base, and the junction held 3 bases outside the gene matches. CDR1 and CDR2 (germline): SGDLS, YYNGEE. CDR3 amino acids: CASSQRGSYNEQFF. For the CDR3, the DNA is TGTGCCAGCAGTCAGCGGGGTTCCTACAATGAGCAGTTCTTC.

This clone was seen a handful of times. The rearrangement joins TRBV5-1 to TRBJ1-2; D ambiguous. V was shortened by 2 bases and J by 5 bases, with 13 bases between the two germline ends. The germline V gene has CDR1 SGHRS and CDR2 YFSETQ. This CDR3 has 14 residues. CDR3 sequence: CASSLPDKLYGYTF. The CDR3 DNA is TGCGCCAGCAGCTTACCCGACAAGCTTTATGGCTACACCTTC.